The present T cell receptor beta chain was sequenced within a study of identical twins. TCRdb processed the 5' RACE reads anew with MiXCR; each CDR3 protein has one entry. This sample has 1.5 million to 2 million distinct CDR3 sequences, with around a third found just once. This CDR3 spans 16 amino acids. V dropped 1 base and J dropped 1 base, with 10 bases sitting between them. The germline V gene has CDR1 SGHVS and CDR2 FNYEAQ. The clonotype was recovered from a newborn girl in good health. The sequenced sample consisted of cord blood. The chain is built from TRBV7-6 and TRBJ2-2; a possible D gene is TRBD2 (5 bases). CDR3 region: CASSLESSGNTGELFF. CDR3 coding DNA: TGTGCCAGCAGCTTAGAGTCCAGCGGGAACACCGGGGAGCTGTTTTTT.